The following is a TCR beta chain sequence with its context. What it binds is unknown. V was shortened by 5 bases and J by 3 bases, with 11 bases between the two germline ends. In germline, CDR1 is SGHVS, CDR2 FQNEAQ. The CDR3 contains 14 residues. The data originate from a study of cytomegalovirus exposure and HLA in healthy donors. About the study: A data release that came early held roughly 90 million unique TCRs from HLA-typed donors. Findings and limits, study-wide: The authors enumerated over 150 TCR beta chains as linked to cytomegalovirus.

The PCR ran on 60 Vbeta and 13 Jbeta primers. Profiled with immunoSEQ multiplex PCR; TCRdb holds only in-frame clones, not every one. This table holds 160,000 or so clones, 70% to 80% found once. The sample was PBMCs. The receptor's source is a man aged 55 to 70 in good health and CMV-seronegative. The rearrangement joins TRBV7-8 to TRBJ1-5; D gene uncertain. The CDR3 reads CASSETGPNQPQHF. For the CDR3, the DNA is TGTGCCAGCAGCGAGACGGGTCCCAATCAGCCCCAGCATTTT.